This TCR beta chain was documented in a study of patients and donors after allogeneic stem cell transplantation (TCRdb year 2020). This clonotype was seen a few times. It lacks a known antigen. Base qualities are not at hand, and no much larger clone is one base apart. The CDR3, from cysteine to phenylalanine, totals 13 residues. Here the CDR3 DNA is all that survives: 39 bases in frame from base 1. Taken from the germline V gene, the CDR1 and CDR2 loops are SQVTM and ANQGSEA. Unmatched junction bases come to 6, with V trimmed by 1 base and J by 8 bases. The library was made by RT-PCR. Instrument used: NextSeq 550. TCRdb ran its own pipeline on the public reads, namely fastp trimming at Q25 and MiXCR clone calling, and kept in-frame beta chains. CDR3 protein duplicates are merged, each entry listing the most common genes and DNA. The table for this sample lists about a million distinct CDR3 sequences; over 15% of them were counted only once. The ten top clones hold 6% of the sample.

The sequenced material came from blood, either unsorted or a sorted T cell fraction (not recorded which). The V and J genes are TRBV29-1 and TRBJ1-2, and 8 junctional nucleotides match TRBD1. The TCR originated in a human donor who was either an allogeneic HSCT recipient or a stem cell or donor lymphocyte infusion donor (not recorded which). It is not recorded whose cells these are; they may come from a transplant donor. The sequenced DNA is TGCAGCGTTGAAGTTCGGGCAGGGGGCGGCTACACCTTC. Its translation reads: CSVEVRAGGGYTF.